The sample holds many counts of the clone carrying this T cell receptor beta chain. The data were produced by immunoSEQ multiplex PCR, yet TCRdb's version contains in-frame clones alone and is incomplete. The sample was found to contain some 40,000 clones, and every one recurs. This sample was taken from a study of T cells after posttransplantation cyclophosphamide. V shed 3 bases and J 5 bases; nucleotides not matched to a gene: 4. This CDR3 is 15 amino acids long. Per the germline V gene, CDR1 is MRHNA and CDR2 is SNTAGT. The chain carries TRBV6-4 and TRBJ2-2; the match to TRBD1 covers 9 bases. The TCR comes from a man aged 35 to 55 in good health, CMV-negative, and a related stem cell transplant donor. Sequencing was done on a sample of PBMCs. The CDR3 DNA sequence: TGTGCCAGCAGTGAACAGGGGGCGGCAACCGGGGAGCTGTTTTTT. Amino acids: CASSEQGAATGELFF.